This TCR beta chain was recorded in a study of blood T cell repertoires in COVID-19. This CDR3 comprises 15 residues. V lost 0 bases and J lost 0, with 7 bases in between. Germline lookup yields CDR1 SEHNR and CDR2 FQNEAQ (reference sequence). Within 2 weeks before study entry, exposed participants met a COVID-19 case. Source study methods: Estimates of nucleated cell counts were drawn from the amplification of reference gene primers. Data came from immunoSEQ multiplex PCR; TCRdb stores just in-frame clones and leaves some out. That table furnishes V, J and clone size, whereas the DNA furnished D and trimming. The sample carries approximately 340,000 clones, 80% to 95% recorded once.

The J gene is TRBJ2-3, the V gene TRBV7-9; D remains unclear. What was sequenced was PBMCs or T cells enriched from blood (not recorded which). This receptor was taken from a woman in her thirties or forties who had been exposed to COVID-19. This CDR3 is CASSLALSSTDTQYF. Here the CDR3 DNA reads TGTGCCAGCAGCTTAGCCCTGAGTAGCACAGATACGCAGTATTTT.